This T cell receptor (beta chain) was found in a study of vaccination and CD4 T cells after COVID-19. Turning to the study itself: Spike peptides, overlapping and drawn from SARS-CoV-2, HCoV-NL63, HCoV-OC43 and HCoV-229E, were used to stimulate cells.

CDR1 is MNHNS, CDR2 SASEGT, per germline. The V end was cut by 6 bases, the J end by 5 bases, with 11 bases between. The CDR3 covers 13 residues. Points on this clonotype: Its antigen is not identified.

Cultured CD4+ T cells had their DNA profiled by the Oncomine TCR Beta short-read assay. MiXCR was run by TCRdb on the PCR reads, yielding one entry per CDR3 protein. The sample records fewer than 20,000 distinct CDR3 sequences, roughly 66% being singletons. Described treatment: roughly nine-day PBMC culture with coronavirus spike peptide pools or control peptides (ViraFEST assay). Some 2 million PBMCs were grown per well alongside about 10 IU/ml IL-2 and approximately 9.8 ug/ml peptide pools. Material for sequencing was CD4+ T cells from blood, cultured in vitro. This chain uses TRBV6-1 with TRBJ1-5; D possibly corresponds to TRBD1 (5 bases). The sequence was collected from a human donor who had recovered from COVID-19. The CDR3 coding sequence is TGTGCCAGCAGGTGGGGGAAAGATCAGCCCCAGCATTTT. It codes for CASRWGKDQPQHF.